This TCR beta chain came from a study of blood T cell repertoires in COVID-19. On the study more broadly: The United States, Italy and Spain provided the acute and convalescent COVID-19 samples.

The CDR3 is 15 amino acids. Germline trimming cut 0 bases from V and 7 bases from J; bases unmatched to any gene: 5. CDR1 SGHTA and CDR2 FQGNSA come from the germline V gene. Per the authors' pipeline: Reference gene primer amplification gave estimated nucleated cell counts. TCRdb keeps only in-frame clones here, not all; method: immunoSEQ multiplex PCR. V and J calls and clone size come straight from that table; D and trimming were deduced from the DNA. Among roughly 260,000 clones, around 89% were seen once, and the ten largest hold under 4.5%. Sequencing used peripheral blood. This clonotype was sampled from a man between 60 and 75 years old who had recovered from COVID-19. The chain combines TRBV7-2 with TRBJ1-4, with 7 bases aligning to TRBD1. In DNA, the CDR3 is TGTGCCAGCAGCTTAGCAAGGGGGCAGGGTGAAAAACTGTTTTTT. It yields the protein CASSLARGQGEKLFF.